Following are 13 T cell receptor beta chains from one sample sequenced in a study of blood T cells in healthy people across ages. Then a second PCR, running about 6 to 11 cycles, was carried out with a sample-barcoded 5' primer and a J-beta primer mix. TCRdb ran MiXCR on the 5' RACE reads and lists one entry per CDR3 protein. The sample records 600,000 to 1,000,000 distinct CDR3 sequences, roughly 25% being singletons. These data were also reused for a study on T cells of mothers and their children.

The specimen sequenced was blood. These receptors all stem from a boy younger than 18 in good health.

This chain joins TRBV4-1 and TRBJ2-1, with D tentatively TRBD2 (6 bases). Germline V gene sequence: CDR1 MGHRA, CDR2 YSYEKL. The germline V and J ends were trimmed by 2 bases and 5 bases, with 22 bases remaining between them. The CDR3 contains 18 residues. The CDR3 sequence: CASSQRSFRTNINNEQFF. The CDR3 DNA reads TGCGCCAGCAGCCAACGCTCCTTTAGGACTAATATAAACAATGAGCAGTTCTTC.

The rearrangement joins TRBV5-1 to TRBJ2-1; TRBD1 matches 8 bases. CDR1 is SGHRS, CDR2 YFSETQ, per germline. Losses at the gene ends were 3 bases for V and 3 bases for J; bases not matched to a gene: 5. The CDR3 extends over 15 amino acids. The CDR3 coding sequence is TGCGCCAGCAGCTCCAGACAGGGGTTCTACAATGAGCAGTTCTTC. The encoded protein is CASSSRQGFYNEQFF.

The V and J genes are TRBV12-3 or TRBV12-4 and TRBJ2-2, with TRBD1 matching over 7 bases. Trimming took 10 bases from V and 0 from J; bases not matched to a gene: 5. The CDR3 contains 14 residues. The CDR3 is CAIKGTANTGELFF. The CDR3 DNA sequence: TGTGCCATCAAAGGGACAGCGAACACCGGGGAGCTGTTTTTT.

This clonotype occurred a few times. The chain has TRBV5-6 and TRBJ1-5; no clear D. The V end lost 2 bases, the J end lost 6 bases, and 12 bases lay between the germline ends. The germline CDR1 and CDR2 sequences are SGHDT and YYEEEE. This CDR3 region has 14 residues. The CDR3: CASSFRGRGQPQHF. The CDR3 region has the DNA TGTGCCAGCAGCTTTAGAGGGCGCGGTCAGCCCCAGCATTTT.

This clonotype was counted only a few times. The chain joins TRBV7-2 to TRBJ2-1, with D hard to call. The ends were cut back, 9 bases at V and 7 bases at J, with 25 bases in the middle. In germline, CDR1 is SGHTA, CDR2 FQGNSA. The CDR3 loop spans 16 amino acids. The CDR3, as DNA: TGTGCCAGTCCAACCCCTAGGCAGCCAACCTCAAATGAGCAGTTCTTC. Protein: CASPTPRQPTSNEQFF.

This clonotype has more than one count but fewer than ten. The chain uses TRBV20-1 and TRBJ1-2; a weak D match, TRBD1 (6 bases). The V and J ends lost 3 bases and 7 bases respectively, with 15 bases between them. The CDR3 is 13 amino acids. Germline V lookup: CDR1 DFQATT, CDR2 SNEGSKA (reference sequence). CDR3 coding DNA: TGCAGTGCTAGTCACGGGTTAGGGGGTGGCTACACCTTC. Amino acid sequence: CSASHGLGGGYTF.

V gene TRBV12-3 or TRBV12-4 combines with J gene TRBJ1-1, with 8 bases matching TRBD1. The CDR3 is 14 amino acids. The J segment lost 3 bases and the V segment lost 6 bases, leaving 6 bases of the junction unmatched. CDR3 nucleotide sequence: TGTGCCAGCAGCCTGACAGGGGCGTACACTGAAGCTTTCTTT. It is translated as CASSLTGAYTEAFF.

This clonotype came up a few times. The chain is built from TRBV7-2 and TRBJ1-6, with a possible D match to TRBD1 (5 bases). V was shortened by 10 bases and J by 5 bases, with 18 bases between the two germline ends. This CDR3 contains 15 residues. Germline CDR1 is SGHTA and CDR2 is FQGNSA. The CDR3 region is CANSVEGQHNSPLHF. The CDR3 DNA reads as TGTGCCAACAGTGTCGAGGGGCAGCATAATTCACCCCTCCACTTT.

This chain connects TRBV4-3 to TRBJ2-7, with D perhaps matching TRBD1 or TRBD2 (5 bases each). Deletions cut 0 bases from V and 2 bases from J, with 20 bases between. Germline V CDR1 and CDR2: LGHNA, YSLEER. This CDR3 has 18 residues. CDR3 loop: CASSQDSPGKGGAYEQYF. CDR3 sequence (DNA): TGCGCCAGCAGCCAAGATAGTCCAGGGAAAGGAGGCGCCTACGAGCAGTACTTC.

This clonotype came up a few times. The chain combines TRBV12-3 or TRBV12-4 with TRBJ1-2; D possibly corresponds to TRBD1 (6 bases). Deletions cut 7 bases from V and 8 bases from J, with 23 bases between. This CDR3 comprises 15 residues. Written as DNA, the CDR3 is TGTGCCAGCACTCTGGCCCCCTACGGGGGCAGGGGCTACACCTTC. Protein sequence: CASTLAPYGGRGYTF.

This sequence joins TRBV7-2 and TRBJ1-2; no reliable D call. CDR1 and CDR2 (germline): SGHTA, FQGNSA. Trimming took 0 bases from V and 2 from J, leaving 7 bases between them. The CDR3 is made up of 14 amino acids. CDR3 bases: TGTGCCAGCAGCTTAGCACACAGCAACTATGGCTACACCTTC. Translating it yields CASSLAHSNYGYTF.

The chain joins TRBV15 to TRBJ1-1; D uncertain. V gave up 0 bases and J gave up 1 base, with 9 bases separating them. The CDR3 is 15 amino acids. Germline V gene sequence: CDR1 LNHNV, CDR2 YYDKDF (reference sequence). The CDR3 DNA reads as TGTGCCACCAGCAGAGATAATCGCGGGAACACTGAAGCTTTCTTT. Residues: CATSRDNRGNTEAFF. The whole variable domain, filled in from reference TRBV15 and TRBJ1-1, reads DAMVIQNPRYQVTQFGKPVTLSCSQTLNHNVMYWYQQKSSQAPKLLFHYYDKDFNNEADTPDNFQSRRPNTSFCFLDIRSPGLGDTAMYLCATSRDNRGNTEAFFGQGTRLTVV.

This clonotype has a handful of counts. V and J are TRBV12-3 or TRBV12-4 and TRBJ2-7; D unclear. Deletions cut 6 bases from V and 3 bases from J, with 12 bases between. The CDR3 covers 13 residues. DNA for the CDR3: TGTGCCAGCAGCCCTGACAAAAACTACGAGCAGTACTTC. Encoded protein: CASSPDKNYEQYF.